This T cell receptor (beta chain) was sequenced in a study of shared clonotypes between healthy human individuals. The V gene's germline CDR1 is SGHRS and CDR2 YFSETQ. The CDR3 is made up of 12 amino acids. The V end was cut by 5 bases, the J end by 6 bases, with 8 bases between. Libraries were prepared by immunoSEQ multiplex PCR; TCRdb keeps only in-frame clonotypes and omits some of them. The sample consists of millions of clones, just over 90% of them appearing once. This clone was observed once. Sample: naive CD4+ T cells sorted from blood. This sample's subset: CD45RA+ positively selected. The receptor comes from a man aged 18-30 years in good health. V usage is TRBV5-1 and J usage is TRBJ2-2; unclear D gene. CDR3 sequence: CASSLLAGELFF. The CDR3 DNA is TGCGCCAGCAGTTTATTGGCCGGGGAGCTGTTTTTT.